This is a list of T cell receptor beta chains from one sample in a study of CD8+ T cells in alopecia areata. Repertoires were generated with immunoSEQ multiplex PCR, while TCRdb's copy carries only in-frame clones and drops some. The table lists some 200,000 clones, more than 45% of them singletons, with 1.6% in the top ten. Sample: CD4+ T cells sorted from blood, taken at week 4, from a patient treated with tofacitinib. These receptors all stem from a human donor with alopecia areata. CDR3s include the opening cysteine and the closing phenylalanine or tryptophan. The D gene is left open where the match is weak. Not all rows give a size; the values are once, few, many and, for expanded clones, a class.

size	J	D	V	DNA	CDR3
NA	TRBJ2-7	NA	TRBV7-2	TGTGCCAGCAGCCGTCTTGGGGGCGGAGGTTACGAGCAGTACTTC	CASSRLGGGGYEQYF
NA	TRBJ2-3	NA	TRBV15	TGTGCCACCAGCAGAGTAGGGCAGGGCCAAGATACGCAGTATTTT	CATSRVGQGQDTQYF
once	TRBJ1-5	NA	TRBV4-1	TGCGCCAGCAGCCAAGATCTAAGACAGCCCCAGCATTTT	CASSQDLRQPQHF
many	TRBJ2-7	TRBD1	TRBV5-1	TGCGCCAGCAGCTTGGCCGGGACAGTAGCCCACGAGCAGTACTTC	CASSLAGTVAHEQYF
NA	TRBJ1-2	TRBD1	TRBV10-3	TGTGCCATCAATGCAGGGGGGGACTATGGCTACACCTTC	CAINAGGDYGYTF
NA	TRBJ1-5	NA	TRBV19	TGTGCCAGTAGTATGTACACTAGCAATCAGCCCCAGCATTTT	CASSMYTSNQPQHF
many	TRBJ2-3	NA	TRBV10-2	TGCGCCAGCACAGGGCCTGGCACAGATACGCAGTATTTT	CASTGPGTDTQYF
few	TRBJ2-7	TRBD2	TRBV25-1	TGTGCCAGACAAGCTAGCGGGGGGTTCACCTCCATCTACGAGCAGTACTTC	CARQASGGFTSIYEQYF
NA	TRBJ1-2	NA	TRBV7-2	TGTGCCAGCAGCTTAGAACACGGCGGCTACACCTTC	CASSLEHGGYTF
NA	TRBJ1-2	NA	TRBV2	TGTGCCAGCAGTGAAGAGGGGGGCTACACCTTC	CASSEEGGYTF
few	TRBJ2-7	TRBD1	TRBV6-1	TGTGCCAGCTCCCGACAGGGGTCCTACGAGCAGTACTTC	CASSRQGSYEQYF
NA	TRBJ1-5	NA	TRBV30	TGTGCCTGGAGTGCCGACAGGTACAATCAGCCCCAGCATTTT	CAWSADRYNQPQHF
many	TRBJ1-6	NA	TRBV30	TGTGCCTGGAGTGGATCAGGGCTCCTCCACTTT	CAWSGSGLLHF
NA	TRBJ1-1	NA	TRBV9	TGTGCCAGCAGCGTAGGTGGGGGGGACACTGAAGCTTTCTTT	CASSVGGGDTEAFF
NA	TRBJ2-5	NA	TRBV6-6	TGTGCCAGTGGCTCGGGGCAAGAGACCCAGTACTTC	CASGSGQETQYF
NA	TRBJ1-6	NA	TRBV21-1	TGTGCCAGCATCGTAGAAGGGAAGTCCTATAATTCACCCCTCCACTTT	CASIVEGKSYNSPLHF
few	TRBJ1-1	NA	TRBV29-1	TGCAGCGTTGCTTTAATTGATGAAGCTTTCTTT	CSVALIDEAFF
NA	TRBJ2-4	NA	TRBV25-1	TGTGCCAGCAGTGAATTTGACGACATTCAGTACTTC	CASSEFDDIQYF
NA	TRBJ1-2	NA	TRBV30	TGTGCCACAGCGGGTGCCCGGGGGTCGGGCTACACCTTC	CATAGARGSGYTF
NA	TRBJ1-2	NA	TRBV7-2	TGTGCCAGCAGCTTAGCGATCAAACGTGGCATAACCTTC	CASSLAIKRGITF
NA	TRBJ1-2	TRBD1	TRBV18	TGTGCCAGCTCAACGACAGGGGTTAGTGGCTACACCTTC	CASSTTGVSGYTF
NA	TRBJ1-2	TRBD1	TRBV29-1	TGCAGCGTTGAGGGGACAGTCCAAGACTACACCTTC	CSVEGTVQDYTF
few	TRBJ2-2	NA	TRBV18	TGTGCCAGCACGCGACAGGATGTTGCCGGGGAGCTGTTTTTT	CASTRQDVAGELFF
few	TRBJ1-1	NA	TRBV20-1	TGCAGTGCGAACAGGGTGGCTGAAGCTTTCTTT	CSANRVAEAFF
NA	TRBJ1-2	NA	TRBV25-1	TGTGCCAGCAGTAACCACAACAATCAGGGTCGGGGTGGCTACACCTTC	CASSNHNNQGRGGYTF
NA	TRBJ1-5	TRBD1	TRBV2	TGTGCCAGCAGTGGACAGGGTCCCGGTCAGCCCCAGCATTTT	CASSGQGPGQPQHF
NA	TRBJ1-5	TRBD1	TRBV6-5	TGTGCCAGCCGGGACAGTCCTTGGGGCAATCAGCCCCAGCATTTT	CASRDSPWGNQPQHF
NA	TRBJ1-3	NA	TRBV30	TGTGCCTGGATACCAGCTGGAAACACCATATATTTT	CAWIPAGNTIYF
NA	TRBJ2-3	TRBD2	TRBV11-3	TGTGCCAGCAGCCCTCGGACTAGCGGGAAAAGCACAGATACGCAGTATTTT	CASSPRTSGKSTDTQYF
NA	TRBJ1-1	NA	TRBV30	TGTGCCTGGAGTGTACCAGGCATGAACACTGAAGCTTTCTTT	CAWSVPGMNTEAFF
NA	TRBJ2-7	TRBD2	TRBV9	TGTGCCAGCAGCGTAGATAGTAGCGGGTACGAGCAGTACTTC	CASSVDSSGYEQYF
NA	TRBJ1-1	TRBD1	TRBV18	TGTGCCAGCTCACCGACAGGGGAGAACACTGAAGCTTTCTTT	CASSPTGENTEAFF
NA	TRBJ2-7	TRBD1	TRBV28	TGTGCCAGCAGCCCGGGACAGGGGCCCTACGAGCAGTACTTC	CASSPGQGPYEQYF
NA	TRBJ2-2	TRBD1	TRBV29-1	TGCAGCGTTGAGCCGGGACAGGGGACCACCGGGGAGCTGTTTTTT	CSVEPGQGTTGELFF
few	TRBJ2-5	NA	TRBV18	TGTGCCAGCTCCCGAACGTACCAAGAGACCCAGTACTTC	CASSRTYQETQYF
NA	TRBJ2-5	NA	TRBV7-2	TGTGCCAGCAGCGGGAGTGCCCAAGAGACCCAGTACTTC	CASSGSAQETQYF
few	TRBJ1-1	TRBD1	TRBV7-9	TGTGCCAGCAGCTTAGACAGGGGCCCGAGGAACACTGAAGCTTTCTTT	CASSLDRGPRNTEAFF
NA	TRBJ2-3	NA	TRBV30	TGTGCCTGGAGCCCCGGGACCCGGGCCAGCACAGATACGCAGTATTTT	CAWSPGTRASTDTQYF
few	TRBJ1-4	NA	TRBV2	TGTGCCAGCAGTGAAATGGGAGCAACTAATGAAAAACTGTTTTTT	CASSEMGATNEKLFF
NA	TRBJ1-5	NA	TRBV19	TGTGCCAGTAATGGCCTGAGCAATCAGCCCCAGCATTTT	CASNGLSNQPQHF
NA	TRBJ1-1	NA	TRBV6-5	TGTGCCAGCAGTTACGATGACCAGAACACTGAAGCTTTCTTT	CASSYDDQNTEAFF
NA	TRBJ1-2	TRBD1	TRBV18	TGTGCCAGCTCCCGGACAGGGGGGAACTATGGCTACACCTTC	CASSRTGGNYGYTF
NA	TRBJ1-5	TRBD1	TRBV11-2	TGTGCCAGCAGACCCCGGGACAGGGGCAATCAGCCCCAGCATTTT	CASRPRDRGNQPQHF
NA	TRBJ2-7	NA	TRBV23-1	TGCGCCAGCCCCCCCATCGAGCAGTACTTC	CASPPIEQYF
few	TRBJ1-6	NA	TRBV2	TGTGCCAGCAGCAACCCCGGGGGGAGGGGTAATTCACCCCTCCACTTT	CASSNPGGRGNSPLHF
NA	TRBJ1-5	TRBD1	TRBV7-2	TGTGCCAGCAGCAAACAACAGGGGGGCAATCAGCCCCAGCATTTT	CASSKQQGGNQPQHF